This T cell receptor (beta chain) originates from a study of post-analysis software for immune sequencing data. Findings and caveats of the study: Clustering by F measure revealed strong co-clustering among samples prepared together in one batch.

A word on this clonotype: Its specificity is not known.

Incorporated into the TCR beta cDNA libraries were unique molecular identifiers, which served to reduce PCR and sequencing biases. TCRdb reanalysed the PCR reads using MiXCR and keeps one entry per CDR3 protein. This table holds approximately 730,000 distinct CDR3 sequences, 46% found once. The source of this sequence is a girl aged 10 to 17 with multiple sclerosis. The sequencing sample was made of blood.

The chain's CDR3 is CASSLRRAIKNIQYF. In DNA, the CDR3 is TGTGCCAGCAGCCTCCGTAGGGCCATCAAAAACATTCAGTACTTC. The chain employs TRBV6-4 and TRBJ2-4, with no clear D. Germline CDR1 and CDR2: MRHNA and SNTAGT. CDR3 length: 15 amino acids. V was pared by 6 bases and J by 3 bases, with 15 bases between.